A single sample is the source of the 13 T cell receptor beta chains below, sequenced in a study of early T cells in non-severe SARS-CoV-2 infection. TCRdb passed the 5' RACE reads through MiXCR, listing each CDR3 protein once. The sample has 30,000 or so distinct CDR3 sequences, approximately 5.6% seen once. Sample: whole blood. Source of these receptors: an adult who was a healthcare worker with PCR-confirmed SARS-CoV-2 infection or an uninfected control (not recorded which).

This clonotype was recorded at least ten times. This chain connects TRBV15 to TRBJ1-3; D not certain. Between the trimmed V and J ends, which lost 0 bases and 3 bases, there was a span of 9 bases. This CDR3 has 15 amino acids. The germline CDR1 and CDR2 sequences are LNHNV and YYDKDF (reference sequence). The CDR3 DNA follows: TGTGCCACCAGCAGAGATCACTCCTTTGGAAACACCATATATTTT. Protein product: CATSRDHSFGNTIYF.

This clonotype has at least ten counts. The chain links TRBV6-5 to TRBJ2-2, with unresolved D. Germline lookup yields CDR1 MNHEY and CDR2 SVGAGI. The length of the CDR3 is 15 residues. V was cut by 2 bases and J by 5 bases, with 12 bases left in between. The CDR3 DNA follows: TGTGCCAGCAGTTACGATTACCGAACAACCGGGGAGCTGTTTTTT. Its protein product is CASSYDYRTTGELFF.

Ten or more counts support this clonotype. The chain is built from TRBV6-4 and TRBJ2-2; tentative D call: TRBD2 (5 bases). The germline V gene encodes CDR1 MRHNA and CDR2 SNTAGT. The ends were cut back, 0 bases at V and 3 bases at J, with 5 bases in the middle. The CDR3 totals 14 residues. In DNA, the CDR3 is TGTGCCAGCAGTGACTCTAGCGACACCGGGGAGCTGTTTTTT. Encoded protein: CASSDSSDTGELFF.

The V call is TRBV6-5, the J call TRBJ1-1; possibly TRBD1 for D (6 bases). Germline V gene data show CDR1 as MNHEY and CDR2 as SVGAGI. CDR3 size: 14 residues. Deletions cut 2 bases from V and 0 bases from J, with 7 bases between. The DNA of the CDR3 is TGTGCCAGCAGTTACCAGGGGATGAACACTGAAGCTTTCTTT. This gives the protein CASSYQGMNTEAFF.

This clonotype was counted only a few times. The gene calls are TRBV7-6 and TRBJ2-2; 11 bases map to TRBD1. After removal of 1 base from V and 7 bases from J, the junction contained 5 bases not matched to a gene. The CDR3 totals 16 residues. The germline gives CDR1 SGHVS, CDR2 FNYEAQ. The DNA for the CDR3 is TGTGCCAGCAGCTTAGGGACAGGGGGCGCAGGCGGGGAGCTGTTTTTT. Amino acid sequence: CASSLGTGGAGGELFF.

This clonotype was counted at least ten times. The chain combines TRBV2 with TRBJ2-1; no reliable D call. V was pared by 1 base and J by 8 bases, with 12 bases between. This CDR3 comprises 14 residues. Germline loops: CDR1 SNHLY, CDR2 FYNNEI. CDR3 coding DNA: TGTGCCAGCAGTGAAGTGGTGGGTTCCGATGAGCAGTTCTTC. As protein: CASSEVVGSDEQFF.

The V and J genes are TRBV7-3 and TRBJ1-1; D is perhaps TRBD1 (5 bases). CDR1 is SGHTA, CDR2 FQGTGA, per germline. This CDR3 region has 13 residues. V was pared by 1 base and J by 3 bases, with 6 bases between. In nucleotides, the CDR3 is TGTGCCAGCAGCTTAATGGGGGACACTGAAGCTTTCTTT. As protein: CASSLMGDTEAFF.

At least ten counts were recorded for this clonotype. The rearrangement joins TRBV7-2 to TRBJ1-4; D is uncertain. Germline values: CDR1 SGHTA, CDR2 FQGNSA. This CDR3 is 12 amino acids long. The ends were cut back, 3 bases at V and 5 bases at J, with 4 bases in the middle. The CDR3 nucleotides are TGTGCCAGCAGCTTTGCGAATGAAAAACTGTTTTTT. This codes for CASSFANEKLFF. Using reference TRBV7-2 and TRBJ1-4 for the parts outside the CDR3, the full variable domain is GAGVSQSPSNKVTEKGKDVELRCDPISGHTALYWYRQSLGQGLEFLIYFQGNSAPDKSGLPSDRFSAERTGGSVSTLTIQRTQQEDSAVYLCASSFANEKLFFGSGTQLSVL.

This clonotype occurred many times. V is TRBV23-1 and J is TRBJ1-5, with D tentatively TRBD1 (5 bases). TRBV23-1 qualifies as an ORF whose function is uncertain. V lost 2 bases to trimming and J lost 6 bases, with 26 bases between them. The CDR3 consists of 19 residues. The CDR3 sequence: CASSQGRTGETLYRQPQHF. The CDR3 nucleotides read TGCGCCAGCAGTCAAGGGCGAACGGGGGAAACCCTTTATCGTCAGCCCCAGCATTTT.

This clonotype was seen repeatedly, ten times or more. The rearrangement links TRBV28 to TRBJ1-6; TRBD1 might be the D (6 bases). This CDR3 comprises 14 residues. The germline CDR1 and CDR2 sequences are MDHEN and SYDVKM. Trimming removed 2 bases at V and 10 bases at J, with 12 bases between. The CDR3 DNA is TGTGCCAGCAGTTTAGCTCGGGGGCTCTCACCCCTCCACTTT. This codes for CASSLARGLSPLHF.

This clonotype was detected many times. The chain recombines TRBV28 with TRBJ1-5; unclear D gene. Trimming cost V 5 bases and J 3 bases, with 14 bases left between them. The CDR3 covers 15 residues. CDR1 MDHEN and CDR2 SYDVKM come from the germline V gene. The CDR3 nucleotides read TGTGCCAGCAGTAAGGTAGGGAAATCCAATCAGCCCCAGCATTTT. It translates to CASSKVGKSNQPQHF.

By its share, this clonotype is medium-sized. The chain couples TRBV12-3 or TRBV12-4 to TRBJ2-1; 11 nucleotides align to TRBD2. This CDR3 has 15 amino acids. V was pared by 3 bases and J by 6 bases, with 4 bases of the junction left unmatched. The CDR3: CASSFLAGGGNEQFF. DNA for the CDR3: TGTGCCAGCAGTTTCTTAGCGGGAGGGGGCAATGAGCAGTTCTTC.

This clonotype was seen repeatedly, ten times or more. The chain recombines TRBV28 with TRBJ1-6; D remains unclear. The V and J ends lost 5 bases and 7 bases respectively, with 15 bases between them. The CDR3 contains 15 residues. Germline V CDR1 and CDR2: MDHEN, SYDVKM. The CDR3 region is CASSPRAEMNSPLHF. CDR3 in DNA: TGTGCCAGCAGTCCGCGGGCAGAGATGAATTCACCCCTCCACTTT. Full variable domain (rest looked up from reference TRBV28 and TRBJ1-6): DVKVTQSSRYLVKRTGEKVFLECVQDMDHENMFWYRQDPGLGLRLIYFSYDVKMKEKGDIPEGYSVSREKKERFSLILESASTNQTSMYLCASSPRAEMNSPLHFGNGTRLTVT.